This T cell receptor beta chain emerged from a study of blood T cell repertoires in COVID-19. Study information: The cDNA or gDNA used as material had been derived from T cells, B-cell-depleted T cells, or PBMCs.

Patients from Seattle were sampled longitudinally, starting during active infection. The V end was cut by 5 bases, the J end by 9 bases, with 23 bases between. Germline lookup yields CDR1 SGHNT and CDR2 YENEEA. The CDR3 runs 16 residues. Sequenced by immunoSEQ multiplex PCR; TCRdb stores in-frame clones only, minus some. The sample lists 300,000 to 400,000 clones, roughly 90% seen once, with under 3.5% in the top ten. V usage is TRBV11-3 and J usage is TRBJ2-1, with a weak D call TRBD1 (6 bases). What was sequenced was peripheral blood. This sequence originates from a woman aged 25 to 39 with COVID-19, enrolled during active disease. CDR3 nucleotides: TGTGCCAGCAGCCCGAGGATGACAGGCCGGGCCAGTGAGCAGTTCTTC. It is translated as CASSPRMTGRASEQFF. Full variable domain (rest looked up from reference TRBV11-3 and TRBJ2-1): EAGVVQSPRYKIIEKKQPVAFWCNPISGHNTLYWYLQNLGQGPELLIRYENEEAVDDSQLPKDRFSAERLKGVDSTLKIQPAELGDSAVYLCASSPRMTGRASEQFFGPGTRLTVL.